The present entry profiles one TCR beta chain with its context. The CDR3 has 11 residues. V shed 8 bases, J shed 10 bases, and the junction held 6 bases outside the gene matches. Germline V gene data show CDR1 as SNHLY and CDR2 as FYNNEI. Per the original methods: Reference gene primers were amplified, and this amplification served to estimate nucleated cell counts. This table comes from immunoSEQ multiplex PCR, and its TCRdb copy is limited to in-frame clones, with some not included. D and trimming come from the DNA, and the V and J calls and clone size come from that table. The data show over 8,500 clones, roughly 86% seen once. The record originates from a study of blood T cell repertoires in COVID-19. Background on the study: Some COVID-19 samples were acute and others convalescent; all came from the United States, Italy and Spain. T cells, B-cell-depleted T cells, or PBMCs supplied cDNA or gDNA.

The TCR sequence derives from a man in his forties or fifties with active COVID-19. The sequencing input was peripheral blood. This rearrangement joins TRBV2 to TRBJ2-7; 9 nucleotides line up with TRBD2. The CDR3 region is CASWGSGSQYF. For the CDR3, the DNA is TGTGCCAGCTGGGGTAGCGGGAGTCAGTACTTC.